The 18 T cell receptor beta chains below all came from one sample that was sequenced in a study of PD-L1 blockade in urothelial cancer. Assay: immunoSEQ multiplex PCR; the TCRdb copy retains only in-frame clones and omits some. The profile shows roughly 52,000 clones, 70% to 80% of them singletons. Time point defined: pretreatment peripheral blood. Specimen: PBMCs, collected around atezolizumab (anti-PD-L1) treatment. These receptors were obtained from an older man with urothelial cancer.

The V and J genes are TRBV4-1 and TRBJ1-4; D may be TRBD1 (5 bases). V was clipped by 3 bases and J by 7 bases, with 21 bases between them. The CDR3 covers 17 residues. CDR1 is MGHRA, CDR2 YSYEKL, per germline. In DNA form, the CDR3 reads TGCGCCAGCAGCCAGTCCCAAACACAAGGGGCGGTTGAAAAACTGTTTTTT. Translating gives CASSQSQTQGAVEKLFF.

The V and J genes are TRBV6-5 and TRBJ2-1, with D possibly matching TRBD1 (5 bases). Trimming stripped 5 bases from V and 1 base from J, with 6 bases between. This CDR3 has 13 residues. Germline CDR1 reads MNHEY; CDR2 reads SVGAGI. The CDR3 DNA is TGTGCCAGCAGTAGGGGTTCCTACAATGAGCAGTTCTTC. The encoded protein is CASSRGSYNEQFF.

The CDR3 here is CASIQQNEKLFF. The CDR3 DNA reads TGTGCCAGCATACAGCAAAATGAAAAACTGTTTTTT. The rearrangement joins TRBV2 to TRBJ1-4; D is unresolved. Trimming took off 7 bases at V and 5 bases at J, with 8 bases between the two ends. The CDR3 covers 12 residues. Germline lookup yields CDR1 SNHLY and CDR2 FYNNEI.

The chain's CDR3 is CASSLRLADNEQFF. CDR3 nucleotides: TGTGCCAGCAGCTTGAGACTAGCGGACAATGAGCAGTTCTTC. The chain is built from TRBV5-4 and TRBJ2-1, with TRBD2 matching 9 bases. CDR1 SGHNT and CDR2 YYREEE come from the germline V gene (reference sequence). This CDR3 region has 14 residues. J was trimmed by 5 bases and V by 1 base; bases with no gene match: 1.

This chain uses TRBV30 with TRBJ2-7, with D perhaps matching TRBD1 (6 bases). The V gene lost 3 bases and the J gene lost 3 bases, with 9 bases spanning the gap. Per germline, CDR1 GTSNPN and CDR2 SVGIG (reference sequence). CDR3 length equals 12 residues. For the CDR3, the DNA is TGTGCCTGGAGCGAACAGGGCTACGAGCAGTACTTC. It is translated as CAWSEQGYEQYF. Drawing the rest from reference TRBV30 and TRBJ2-7, the complete variable domain is SQTIHQWPATLVQPVGSPLSLECTVEGTSNPNLYWYRQAAGRGLQLLFYSVGIGQISSEVPQNLSASRPQDRQFILSSKKLLLSDSGFYLCAWSEQGYEQYFGPGTRLTVT.

The chain is built from TRBV4-1 and TRBJ2-7; 10 bases match TRBD2. The CDR3 is 21 residues long. J gave up 4 bases and V 0 bases, and 21 bases lay outside the gene matches. The germline V gene has CDR1 MGHRA and CDR2 YSYEKL. CDR3 DNA sequence: TGCGCCAGCAGCCAAGATACCCCCTTCGGGACTAGCGACCTCCGAACATACGAGCAGTACTTC. Its protein product is CASSQDTPFGTSDLRTYEQYF.

J is TRBJ2-1 and V is TRBV7-9; 11 bases align to TRBD2. CDR3 size: 13 residues. The V and J ends lost 11 bases and 10 bases, in that order; junction bases with no gene match: 10. Germline V gene sequence: CDR1 SEHNR, CDR2 FQNEAQ (reference sequence). CDR3 protein: CAAGGLAVREQFF. CDR3 bases: TGTGCCGCAGGGGGACTAGCGGTGAGGGAGCAGTTCTTC.

V is TRBV5-1 and J is TRBJ2-3; D is unclear. The germline gives CDR1 SGHRS, CDR2 YFSETQ. The CDR3 length is 14 residues. Trimming left V 4 bases short and J 1 base short, with 10 bases between. DNA of the CDR3: TGCGCCAGCAGCATACAAGTCCGCACAGATACGCAGTATTTT. Amino acid sequence: CASSIQVRTDTQYF.

The genes are TRBV5-5 and TRBJ1-2; D is possibly TRBD1 (6 bases). V was clipped by 0 bases and J by 3 bases, with 9 bases between them. The germline gives CDR1 SGHKS, CDR2 YYEKEE (reference sequence). The CDR3 has 14 residues. CDR3 nucleotide sequence: TGTGCCAGCAGCTTGGTTGGACAGCACTATGGCTACACCTTC. This gives the protein CASSLVGQHYGYTF. The variable domain in full, with the rest retrieved from reference TRBV5-5 and TRBJ1-2, is DAGVTQSPTHLIKTRGQQVTLRCSPISGHKSVSWYQQVLGQGPQFIFQYYEKEERGRGNFPDRFSARQFPNYSSELNVNALLLGDSALYLCASSLVGQHYGYTFGSGTRLTVV.

The chain employs TRBV5-1 and TRBJ1-6; D unresolved. Trimming pared 0 bases from V and 10 bases from J, leaving 11 bases between. Germline V gene lookup returns CDR1 SGHRS and CDR2 YFSETQ. The length of the CDR3 is 14 residues. CDR3 region: CASSLARNDSPLHF. In nucleotides, the CDR3 is TGCGCCAGCAGCTTGGCGCGGAACGACTCACCCCTCCACTTT.

The rearrangement uses TRBV15 and TRBJ2-3; the D is unclear. Trimming left V 0 bases short and J 2 bases short, with 9 bases between. CDR3 length equals 15 residues. The V gene's germline CDR1 is LNHNV and CDR2 YYDKDF (reference sequence). This chain's CDR3 is CATSRDKIFTDTQYF. CDR3 sequence (DNA): TGTGCCACCAGCAGAGATAAAATATTCACAGATACGCAGTATTTT.

A single count supports this clone. The gene calls are TRBV4-1 and TRBJ2-1; tentative D call: TRBD1 (5 bases). V lost 0 bases and J 5 bases, leaving 11 bases between the germline ends. Germline lookup yields CDR1 MGHRA and CDR2 YSYEKL. The CDR3 is 15 amino acids. CDR3 protein: CASSQEGREDNEQFF. Written as DNA, the CDR3 is TGCGCCAGCAGCCAAGAAGGCAGGGAAGACAATGAGCAGTTCTTC.

V and J are TRBV14 and TRBJ2-5; no reliable D call. The V and J ends lost 0 bases and 3 bases respectively, with 5 bases between them. Germline V gene data show CDR1 as SGHDN and CDR2 as FVKESK. This CDR3 is 13 amino acids long. The CDR3 bases are TGTGCCAGCAGCCAAGATCTAGAAGAGACCCAGTACTTC. It specifies CASSQDLEETQYF.

The sample holds a few counts of this clone. The chain combines TRBV28 with TRBJ1-5; a weak D match, TRBD1 (5 bases). Germline V gene data show CDR1 as MDHEN and CDR2 as SYDVKM. Deletions cut 9 bases from V and 7 bases from J, with 13 bases between. This CDR3 is 12 amino acids long. The CDR3 DNA follows: TGTGCCAGTCGTGACAGCAGACAGCCCCAGCATTTT. Its protein product is CASRDSRQPQHF.

The chain combines TRBV9 with TRBJ2-1; possible D gene TRBD1, 5 bases. Germline V gene sequence: CDR1 SGDLS, CDR2 YYNGEE. The CDR3 is 14 amino acids. V lost 6 bases and J lost 0, with 10 bases in between. In nucleotides, the CDR3 is TGTGCCAGCAATAGGGGAAACTCCTACAATGAGCAGTTCTTC. Amino acids: CASNRGNSYNEQFF.

As concerns this clone: One end of the junction varies from germline; a read error may be responsible. The chain employs TRBV5-1 and TRBJ1-5; unclear D gene. The CDR3 loop spans 15 amino acids. Germline CDR1 and CDR2: SGHRS and YFSETQ. Here the CDR3 reads CASSLEPTSNQPQHF. In nucleotides, the CDR3 is TGCGCCAGCAGTTTGGAACCAACAAGCAATCAGCCCCAGCATTTT.

The chain has TRBV28 and TRBJ2-6; weak D call: TRBD2 (6 bases). Deletions cut 6 bases from V and 1 base from J, with 16 bases between. Germline V lookup: CDR1 MDHEN, CDR2 SYDVKM. CDR3 length: 17 residues. The CDR3 protein is CASRGRLGRSGANVLTF. In DNA, the CDR3 is TGTGCCAGCAGGGGGAGGTTAGGGAGGTCTGGGGCCAACGTCCTGACTTTC.

The chain couples TRBV5-4 to TRBJ2-7; 8 positions agree with TRBD2. The CDR3 is 17 amino acids. Unmatched junction bases numbered 10, after V lost 0 bases and J lost 2 bases. Looked up from germline, CDR1 is SGHNT and CDR2 is YYREEE (reference sequence). The CDR3, as DNA: TGTGCCAGCAGCTTGGCGGGTCTAGCGGGCATCACCTACGAGCAGTACTTC. It yields the protein CASSLAGLAGITYEQYF.